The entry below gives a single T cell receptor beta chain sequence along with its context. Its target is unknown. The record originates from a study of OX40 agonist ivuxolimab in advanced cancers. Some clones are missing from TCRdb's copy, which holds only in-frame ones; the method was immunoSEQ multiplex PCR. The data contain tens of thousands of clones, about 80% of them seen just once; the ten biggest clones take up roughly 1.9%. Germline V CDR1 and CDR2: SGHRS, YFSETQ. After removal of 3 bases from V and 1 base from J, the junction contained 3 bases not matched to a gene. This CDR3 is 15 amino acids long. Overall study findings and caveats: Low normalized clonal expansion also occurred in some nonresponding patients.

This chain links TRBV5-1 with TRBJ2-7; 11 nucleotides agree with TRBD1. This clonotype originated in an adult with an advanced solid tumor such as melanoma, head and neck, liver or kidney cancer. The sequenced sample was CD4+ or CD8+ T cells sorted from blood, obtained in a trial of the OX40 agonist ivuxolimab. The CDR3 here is CASSSGDRGSYEQYF. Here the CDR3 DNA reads TGCGCCAGCAGCTCGGGGGACAGGGGGTCCTACGAGCAGTACTTC.